This T cell receptor beta chain was sequenced during a study of blood T cell repertoires in COVID-19. Overall study context: Sources were T cells, B-cell-depleted T cells, or PBMCs; the material itself was cDNA or gDNA.

CDR1 and CDR2 (germline): SQVTM, ANQGSEA. The CDR3 sequence is 12 residues long. Trimming removed 5 bases from V and 5 bases from J, with 13 bases in between. In the authors' methods: Amplification from reference gene primers served as the basis for estimated nucleated cell counts. The protocol was immunoSEQ multiplex PCR, while the TCRdb copy is restricted to in-frame clones and leaves out a portion. V and J calls and clone size are copied from that table; D and trimming were computed from the DNA. The table lists a few hundred thousand clones, just over 85% of them singletons. The TCR sequence derives from an older man with acute or convalescent COVID-19. The sample comprised peripheral blood. The chain has TRBV29-1 and TRBJ2-7, with D tentatively TRBD2 (5 bases). The CDR3 coding sequence is TGCAGCGTTCTACTAGTATCGGACGAGCAGTACTTC. As protein: CSVLLVSDEQYF.